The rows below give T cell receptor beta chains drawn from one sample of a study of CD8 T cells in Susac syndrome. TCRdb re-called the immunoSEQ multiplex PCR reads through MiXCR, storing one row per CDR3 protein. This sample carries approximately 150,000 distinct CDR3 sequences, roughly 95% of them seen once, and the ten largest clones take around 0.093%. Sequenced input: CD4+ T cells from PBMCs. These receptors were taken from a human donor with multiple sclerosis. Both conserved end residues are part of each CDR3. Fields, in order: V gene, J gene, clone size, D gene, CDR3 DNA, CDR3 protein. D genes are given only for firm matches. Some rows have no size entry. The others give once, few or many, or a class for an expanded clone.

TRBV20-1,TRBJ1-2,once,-,TGCAGTGCTAGAGGGACAGACTATGGCTACACCTTC,CSARGTDYGYTF
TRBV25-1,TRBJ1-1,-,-,TGTGCCAGCAGTGAAGGGTATCACGGCACTTTGAACACTGAAGCTTTCTTT,CASSEGYHGTLNTEAFF
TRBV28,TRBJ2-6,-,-,TGTGCCAGCAGTTTTGGGGGCACTGGGGCCAACGTCCTGACTTTC,CASSFGGTGANVLTF
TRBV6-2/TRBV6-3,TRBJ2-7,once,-,TGTGCCAGCAGCCACCGGGATGCGAATATAGCCTACGAGCAGTACTTC,CASSHRDANIAYEQYF
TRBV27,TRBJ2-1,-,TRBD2,TGTGCCAGCATGACTAGCGTAAGCTCCTACAATGAGCAGTTCTTC,CASMTSVSSYNEQFF
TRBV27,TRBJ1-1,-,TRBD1,TGTGCCAGCAGTGGCCGACAGGGTCTAGGCACTGAAGCTTTCTTT,CASSGRQGLGTEAFF
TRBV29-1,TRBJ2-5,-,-,TGCAGCGTTGGAGTTTTCGGTTTAGCGGCCGGACGGACCCAGTACTTC,CSVGVFGLAAGRTQYF
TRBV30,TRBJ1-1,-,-,TGTGCCTCGCAGACAGGAGAAGCTTTCTTT,CASQTGEAFF
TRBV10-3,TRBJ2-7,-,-,TGTGCCATCAGTGATGCCGGGGAGCAGTACTTC,CAISDAGEQYF
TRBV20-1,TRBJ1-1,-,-,TGCAGTGCTAGCTACGTGGGGGGAATCGGTGAGGCTCTCTTT,CSASYVGGIGEALF
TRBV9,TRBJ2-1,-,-,TGTGCCAGCAGCCGGTATGCAAGGGAGCAGTTCTTC,CASSRYAREQFF
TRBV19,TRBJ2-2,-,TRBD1,TGTGCCACCGGGAACAGGGGCACCACCGGGGAGCTGTTTTTT,CATGNRGTTGELFF
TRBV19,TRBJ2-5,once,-,TGTGCCAGTAGTACCAGATACGGGGAGACCCAGTACTTC,CASSTRYGETQYF
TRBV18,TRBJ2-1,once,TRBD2,TGTGCCAGCTCACCCGGTGGGCAGGGAGGGAATGAGCAGTTCTTC,CASSPGGQGGNEQFF
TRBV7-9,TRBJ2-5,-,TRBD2,TGTGCCAGCAGCTTAGTCCCTAGCGGGAGAGGGGAGACCCAGTACTTC,CASSLVPSGRGETQYF
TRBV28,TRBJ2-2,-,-,TGTGCCAGCTGGCAGGGGAACACCGGGGAGCTGTTTTTT,CASWQGNTGELFF
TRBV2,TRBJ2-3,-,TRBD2,TGTGCCAGCAGCCCTAGGGAGGGCCGGACAGATACGCAGTATTTT,CASSPREGRTDTQYF
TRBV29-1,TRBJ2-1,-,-,TGCAGCCAGCGGGTGGGGGAATTAAATGAGCAGTTCTTC,CSQRVGELNEQFF
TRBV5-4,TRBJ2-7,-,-,TGTGCCAGCAGCTTGGGGGGGGGCAGTCAGGGCTACGAGCAGTACTTC,CASSLGGGSQGYEQYF
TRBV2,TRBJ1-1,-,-,TGTGCCAGCAGTGAATTGGGGGGAAGCCTGTTTGCTTTCTTT,CASSELGGSLFAFF
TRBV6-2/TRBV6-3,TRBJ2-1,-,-,TGTGCCAGCAGCCAAAGCTACGGAACATACAATGAGCAGTTCTTC,CASSQSYGTYNEQFF
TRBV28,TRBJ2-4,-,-,TGTGCCAGCAGTTTTGGGAACATTCAGTACTTC,CASSFGNIQYF
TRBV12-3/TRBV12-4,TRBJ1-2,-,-,TGTGCCAGCAGTTTAGGAGGGACGTCTACTGGCTACACCTTC,CASSLGGTSTGYTF
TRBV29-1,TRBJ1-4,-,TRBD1,TGCAGCGTATCCCCATCGGGCAGGGGGGGAGAAAAACTGTTTTTT,CSVSPSGRGGEKLFF
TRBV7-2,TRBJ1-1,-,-,TGTGCCAGCAGCGTAAACGCAGGGTTGAACACTGAAGCTTTCTTT,CASSVNAGLNTEAFF
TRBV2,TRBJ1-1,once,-,TGTGCCAGCAGCCGGAGCGGGGCACCCCGTAACACTGAAGCTTTCTTT,CASSRSGAPRNTEAFF
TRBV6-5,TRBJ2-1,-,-,TGTGCCAGTAATGGGAACTCCAATGAGCAGTTCTTC,CASNGNSNEQFF
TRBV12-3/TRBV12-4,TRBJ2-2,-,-,TGTGCCAGCAGTTTTGCGGGCTCGAACACCGGGGAGCTGTTTTTT,CASSFAGSNTGELFF
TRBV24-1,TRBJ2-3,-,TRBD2,TGTGCCACCAGTGATGCCTCTAGCGGGAGAGGGGATACGCAGTATTTT,CATSDASSGRGDTQYF
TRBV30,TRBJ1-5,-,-,TGTGCCTGGAGTACCGGACACCCGAGAGATCAGCCCCAGCATTTT,CAWSTGHPRDQPQHF
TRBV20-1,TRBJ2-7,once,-,TGCAGTGCCCCCGGGCTCCCAGGCGAGCAGTACTTC,CSAPGLPGEQYF
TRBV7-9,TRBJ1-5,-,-,TGTGCCAGCAGCTTTGAGGGCAGATATCAGCCCCAGCATTTT,CASSFEGRYQPQHF
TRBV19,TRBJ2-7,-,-,TGTGCCAGTTCCCTAGGGACTTTTCAATACGAGCAGTACTTC,CASSLGTFQYEQYF
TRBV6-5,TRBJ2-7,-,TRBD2,TGTGCCAGCAGGTTATACCCGGGACTAGCGGCGCCCTACGAGCAGTACTTC,CASRLYPGLAAPYEQYF
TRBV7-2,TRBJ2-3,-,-,TGTGCCAGCAGCCCGGACAGAACAGATACGCAGTATTTT,CASSPDRTDTQYF
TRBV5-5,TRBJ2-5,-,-,TGTGCCAGCAGCTTGGATGGAAGGGGGGATGAGACCCAGTACTTC,CASSLDGRGDETQYF
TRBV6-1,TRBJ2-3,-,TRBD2,TGTGCCAGCAGTAGGACTAGCGGGAGTGATTTTGCAGATACGCAGTATTTT,CASSRTSGSDFADTQYF
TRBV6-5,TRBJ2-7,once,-,TGTGCCAGCAGTTACTCTACGGGGCCCTACGAGCAGTACTTC,CASSYSTGPYEQYF
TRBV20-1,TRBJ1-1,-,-,TGCAGTGCTAGAGGAGGGGCTGGGAACACTGAAGCTTTCTTT,CSARGGAGNTEAFF
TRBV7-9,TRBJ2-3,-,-,TGTGCCAGCAGCTCGCCCCCGGGTAGCGGAAACACAGATACGCAGTATTTT,CASSSPPGSGNTDTQYF
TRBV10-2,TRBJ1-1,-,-,TGCGCCAGCAGTGAGTCTATTAGGTTGCGGATTAGGGCTTTCTTT,CASSESIRLRIRAFF